This passage covers 5 T cell receptor beta chains from one sample sequenced in a study of control samples from healthy donors and cancer patients (dated by TCRdb to 2020 to 2021). The library came from the immunoSEQ multiplex PCR assay. TCRdb's version of the immuneACCESS table is confined to in-frame rearrangements and falls short of the full clone set. An unresolved V gene accounts for under half of the shortfall where checked; the remainder is of unknown origin. The sample table shows 130,000 or so clones, and around 94% are seen once. 14% of the sample is taken by the ten largest. Sequenced material: PBMCs. Source of these receptors: a man aged 60 to 69 with colorectal cancer.

Regarding this clone: Different DNA sequences within this sample yield the same CDR3. The chain employs TRBV10-2 and TRBJ2-1; 8 bases agree with TRBD2. The germline CDR1 and CDR2 sequences are WSHSY and SAAADI. This CDR3 is built from 14 residues. V was clipped by 2 bases and J by 9 bases; unmatched bases: 6. The CDR3 sequence: CASSEGLAGSEQFF. The CDR3 DNA reads as TGCGCCAGCAGTGAGGGACTAGCAGGGTCTGAGCAGTTCTTC.

The chain uses TRBV5-4 and TRBJ2-1, with unresolved D. CDR3 size: 15 residues. Looked up from germline, CDR1 is SGHNT and CDR2 is YYREEE (reference sequence). Trimming stripped 4 bases from V and 0 bases from J, with 11 bases between. The CDR3 DNA sequence: TGTGCCAGCAGCCACGAATTAAGCTCCTACAATGAGCAGTTCTTC. As protein: CASSHELSSYNEQFF.

The V and J genes are TRBV7-9 and TRBJ2-2; 7 bases are a match to TRBD1. The CDR3 has 16 residues. J was trimmed by 3 bases and V by 1 base; bases with no gene match: 5. CDR1 and CDR2 from the germline V gene are SEHNR and FQNEAQ (reference sequence). Here the CDR3 reads CASSLDRGYYTGELFF. The CDR3 bases are TGTGCCAGCAGCTTAGACAGGGGCTACTACACCGGGGAGCTGTTTTTT.

CDR3 residues: CASSLGAGATDTQYF. CDR3 in DNA: TGCGCCAGCAGCTTAGGGGCGGGGGCCACAGATACGCAGTATTTT. The chain has TRBV5-1 and TRBJ2-3; perhaps TRBD2 as D (7 bases). V lost 2 bases and J 2 bases, leaving 12 bases between the germline ends. Germline V CDR1 and CDR2: SGHRS, YFSETQ. The CDR3 has 15 amino acids.

J is TRBJ1-5 and V is TRBV5-8; unclear D gene. CDR1 is SGHTS and CDR2 is YDEGEE in the germline V gene. V gave up 2 bases and J gave up 1 base, with 10 bases separating them. The CDR3 length is 15 residues. CDR3 region: CASSFELQSNQPQHF. In DNA, the CDR3 is TGTGCCAGCAGCTTTGAGCTCCAGAGCAATCAGCCCCAGCATTTT.